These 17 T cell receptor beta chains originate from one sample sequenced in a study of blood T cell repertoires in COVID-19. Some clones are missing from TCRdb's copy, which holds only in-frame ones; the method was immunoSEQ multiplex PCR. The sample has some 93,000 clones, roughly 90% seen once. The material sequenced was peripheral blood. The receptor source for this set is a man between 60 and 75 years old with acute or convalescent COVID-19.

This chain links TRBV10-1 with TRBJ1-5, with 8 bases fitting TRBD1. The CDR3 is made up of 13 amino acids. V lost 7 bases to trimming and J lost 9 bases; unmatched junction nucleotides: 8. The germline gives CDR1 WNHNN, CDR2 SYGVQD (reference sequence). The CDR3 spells CASNQDRGRPQHF. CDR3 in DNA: TGCGCCAGCAACCAAGACAGGGGAAGGCCCCAGCATTTT.

CDR3 sequence reads: CASSLDGTSNTGELFF. The CDR3 DNA sequence: TGTGCCAGCAGCTTAGATGGGACAAGTAACACCGGGGAGCTGTTTTTT. The V gene is TRBV7-2, the J gene TRBJ2-2, with D possibly being TRBD1 (6 bases). CDR3 length: 16 residues. The V gene lost 1 base and the J gene lost 2 bases, with 11 bases spanning the gap. Germline lookup yields CDR1 SGHTA and CDR2 FQGNSA.

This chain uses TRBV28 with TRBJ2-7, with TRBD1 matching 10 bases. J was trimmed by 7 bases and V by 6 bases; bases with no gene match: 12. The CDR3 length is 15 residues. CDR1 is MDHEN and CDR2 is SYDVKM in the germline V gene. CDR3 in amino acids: CASSHPTGGIFEQYF. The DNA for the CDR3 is TGTGCCAGCAGCCACCCGACAGGGGGCATTTTTGAGCAGTACTTC.

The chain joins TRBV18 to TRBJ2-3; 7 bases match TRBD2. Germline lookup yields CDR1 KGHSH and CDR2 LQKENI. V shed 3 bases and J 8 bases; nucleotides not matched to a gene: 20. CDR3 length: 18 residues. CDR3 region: CASSPARSGVGAGGTQYF. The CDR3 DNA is TGTGCCAGCTCACCCGCGCGGAGCGGGGTTGGGGCAGGTGGTACGCAGTATTTT.

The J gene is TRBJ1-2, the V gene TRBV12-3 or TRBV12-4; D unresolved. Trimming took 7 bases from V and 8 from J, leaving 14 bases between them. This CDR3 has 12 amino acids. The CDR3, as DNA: TGTGCCAGCAATGGCTTCGGGAAGGGCTACACCTTC. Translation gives CASNGFGKGYTF.

The CDR3 is CASSQGGTEAFF. As DNA, the CDR3 is TGTGCCAGCAGCCAGGGGGGCACTGAAGCTTTCTTT. The rearrangement uses TRBV3-1 (or the pseudogene TRBV3-2) and TRBJ1-1, with D possibly matching TRBD1 (5 bases). The CDR3 covers 12 residues. Germline V gene sequence: CDR1 LGHDT, CDR2 YNNKEL (reference sequence). The V gene lost 3 bases and the J gene lost 4 bases, with 6 bases spanning the gap.

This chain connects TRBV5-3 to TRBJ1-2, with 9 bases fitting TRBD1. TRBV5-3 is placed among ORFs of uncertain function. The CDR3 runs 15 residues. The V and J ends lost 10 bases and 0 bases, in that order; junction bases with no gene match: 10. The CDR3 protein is CAGHRGHLANYGYTF. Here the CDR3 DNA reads TGTGCCGGACACAGGGGGCATCTGGCTAACTATGGCTACACCTTC.

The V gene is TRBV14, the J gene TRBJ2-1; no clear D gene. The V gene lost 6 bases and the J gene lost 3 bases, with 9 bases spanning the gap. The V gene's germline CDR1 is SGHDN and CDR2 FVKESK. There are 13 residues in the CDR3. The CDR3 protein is CASRRSSYNEQFF. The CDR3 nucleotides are TGTGCCAGCAGACGATCGAGCTACAATGAGCAGTTCTTC.

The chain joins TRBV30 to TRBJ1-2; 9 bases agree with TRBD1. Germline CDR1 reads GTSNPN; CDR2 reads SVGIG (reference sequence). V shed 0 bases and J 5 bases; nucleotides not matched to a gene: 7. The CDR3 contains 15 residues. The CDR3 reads CAWSVGPGQGYGYTF. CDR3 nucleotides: TGTGCCTGGAGTGTTGGACCGGGACAGGGTTATGGCTACACCTTC.

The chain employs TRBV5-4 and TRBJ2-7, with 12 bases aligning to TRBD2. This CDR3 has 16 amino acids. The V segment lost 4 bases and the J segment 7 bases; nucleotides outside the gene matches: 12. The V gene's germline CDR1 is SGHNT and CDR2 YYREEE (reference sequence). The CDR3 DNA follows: TGTGCCAGCAGCCCGGCAAGGACTAGCGGGGAGAGGGAGCAGTACTTC. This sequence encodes CASSPARTSGEREQYF.

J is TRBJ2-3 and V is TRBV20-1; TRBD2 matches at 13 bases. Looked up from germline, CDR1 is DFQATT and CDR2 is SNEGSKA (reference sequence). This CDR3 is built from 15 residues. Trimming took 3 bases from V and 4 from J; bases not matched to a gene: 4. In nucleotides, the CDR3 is TGCAGTGCTAGTTGGACTAGCGGGAGTGCAGATACGCAGTATTTT. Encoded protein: CSASWTSGSADTQYF.

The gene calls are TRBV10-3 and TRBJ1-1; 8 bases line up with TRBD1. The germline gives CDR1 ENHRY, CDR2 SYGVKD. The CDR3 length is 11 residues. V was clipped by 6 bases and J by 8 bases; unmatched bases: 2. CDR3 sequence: CAIRRQGEAFF. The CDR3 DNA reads TGTGCCATCAGGAGACAGGGGGAAGCTTTCTTT.

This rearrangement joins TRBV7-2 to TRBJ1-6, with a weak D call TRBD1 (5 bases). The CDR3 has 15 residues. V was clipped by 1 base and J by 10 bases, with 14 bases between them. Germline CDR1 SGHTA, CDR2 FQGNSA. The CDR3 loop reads CASSLGTGGGSPLHF. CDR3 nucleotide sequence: TGTGCCAGCAGCTTAGGGACGGGGGGTGGATCACCCCTCCACTTT. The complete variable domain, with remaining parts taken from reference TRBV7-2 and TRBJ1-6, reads GAGVSQSPSNKVTEKGKDVELRCDPISGHTALYWYRQSLGQGLEFLIYFQGNSAPDKSGLPSDRFSAERTGGSVSTLTIQRTQQEDSAVYLCASSLGTGGGSPLHFGNGTRLTVT.

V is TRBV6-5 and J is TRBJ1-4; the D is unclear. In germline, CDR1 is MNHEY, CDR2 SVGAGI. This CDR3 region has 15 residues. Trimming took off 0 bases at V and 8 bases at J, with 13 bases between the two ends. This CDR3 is CASSYSTGWREKLFF. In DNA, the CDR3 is TGTGCCAGCAGTTACTCGACCGGGTGGAGGGAAAAACTGTTTTTT.

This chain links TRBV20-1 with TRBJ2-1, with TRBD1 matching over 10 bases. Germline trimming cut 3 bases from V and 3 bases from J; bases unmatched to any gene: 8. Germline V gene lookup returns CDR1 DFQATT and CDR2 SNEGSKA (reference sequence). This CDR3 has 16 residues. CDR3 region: CSASEPGTGVYNEQFF. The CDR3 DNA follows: TGCAGTGCTAGTGAACCCGGGACAGGGGTCTACAATGAGCAGTTCTTC.

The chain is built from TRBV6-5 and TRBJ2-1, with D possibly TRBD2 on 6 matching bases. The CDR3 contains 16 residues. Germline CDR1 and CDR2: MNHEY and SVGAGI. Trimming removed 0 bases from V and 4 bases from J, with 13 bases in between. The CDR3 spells CASSYSGGLAYNEQFF. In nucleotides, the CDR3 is TGTGCCAGCAGTTACTCGGGGGGACTGGCATACAATGAGCAGTTCTTC.

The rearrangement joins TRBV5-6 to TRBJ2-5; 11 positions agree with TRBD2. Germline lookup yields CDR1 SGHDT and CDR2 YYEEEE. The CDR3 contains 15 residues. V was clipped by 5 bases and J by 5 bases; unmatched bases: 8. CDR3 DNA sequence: TGTGCCAGCAGTCTTAGCGGGAGGGCCATGGAGACCCAGTACTTC. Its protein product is CASSLSGRAMETQYF.